The following is a T cell receptor (beta chain) sequence with its context. No antigen is known for it. Germline V gives CDR1 KGHDR, CDR2 SFDVKD. With 3 bases removed from V and 7 bases from J, the gap between germline ends came to 14 bases. This CDR3 contains 15 residues. These data come from a study of response to subunit inactivated influenza vaccine. Using its own MiXCR run on the RT-PCR reads, TCRdb lists one record per CDR3 protein. The repertoire has around 600,000 distinct CDR3 sequences, around 11% of them found once; the top ten carry approximately 11%. General observations from the study: Authors suggested few new T cells are recruited by each seasonal influenza vaccination.

These same data were also listed under a study on T cells expressing NK-cell markers. That paper notes: Template switching by 5'RACE with UMIs generated the TCR beta cDNA. Among the eight sequenced donors, seven tested HCMV-seropositive and one tested seronegative. Sorting of alpha-beta TCR T cells alone was achieved in several experiments with an anti-gamma-delta TCR antibody. No clear determination of HCMV specificity was made for expanded NKG2C+ T cell clones.

The material sequenced was PBMCs from blood, taken on the day of vaccination. The chain couples TRBV24-1 to TRBJ2-2, with D possibly being TRBD2 (6 bases). The clonotype comes from a middle-aged man who received an inactivated influenza vaccine. CDR3 sequence reads: CATSDVQGLGGELFF. The CDR3 bases are TGTGCCACCAGTGATGTCCAGGGACTCGGCGGGGAGCTGTTTTTT.